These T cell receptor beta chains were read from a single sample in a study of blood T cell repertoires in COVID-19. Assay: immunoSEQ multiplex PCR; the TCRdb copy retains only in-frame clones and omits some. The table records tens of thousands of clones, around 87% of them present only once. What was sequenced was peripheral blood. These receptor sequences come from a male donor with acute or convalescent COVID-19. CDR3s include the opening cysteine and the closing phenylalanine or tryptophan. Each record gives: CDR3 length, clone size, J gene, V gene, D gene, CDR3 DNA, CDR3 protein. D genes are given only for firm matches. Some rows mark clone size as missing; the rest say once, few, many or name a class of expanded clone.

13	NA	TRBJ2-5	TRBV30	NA	TGTGCCTGGAGTCCACCGGGACAAGAGACCCAGTACTTC	CAWSPPGQETQYF
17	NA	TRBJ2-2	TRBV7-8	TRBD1	TGTGCCAGCAGCCAACACCGGGACAGCGTGGAGAGGGGGGAGCTGTTTTTT	CASSQHRDSVERGELFF
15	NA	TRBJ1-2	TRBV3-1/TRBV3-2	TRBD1	TGTGCCAGCAGCCAAGGAGGAGACAGGGGGCACGGCTACACCTTC	CASSQGGDRGHGYTF
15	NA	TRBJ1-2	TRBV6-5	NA	TGTGCCAGCAGTCCGGACAGCCTAAGTGTCTATGGCTACACCTTC	CASSPDSLSVYGYTF
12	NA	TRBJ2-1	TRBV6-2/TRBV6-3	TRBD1	TGTGCCAGCAGCCAACAGGGGGCTGGGCAGTTCTTC	CASSQQGAGQFF
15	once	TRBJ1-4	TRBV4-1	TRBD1	TGCGCCAGCAGCCCACCGGGACAGGGGGGTGAAAAACTGTTTTTT	CASSPPGQGGEKLFF
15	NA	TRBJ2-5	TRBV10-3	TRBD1	TGTGCCATCAGGGGGGACAGGGGACTCCAAGAGACCCAGTACTTC	CAIRGDRGLQETQYF
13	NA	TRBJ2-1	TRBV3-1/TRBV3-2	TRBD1	TGTGCCAGCCGACAGGGGGCCTTGAATGAGCAGTTCTTC	CASRQGALNEQFF
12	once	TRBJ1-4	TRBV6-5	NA	TGTGCCAGCAGTTTTGACAGTGAAAAACTGTTTTTT	CASSFDSEKLFF
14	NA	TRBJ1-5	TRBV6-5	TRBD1	TGTGCCAGCAGCCGAGGACAGGACAATCAGCCCCAGCATTTT	CASSRGQDNQPQHF
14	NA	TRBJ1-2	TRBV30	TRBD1	TGTGCCTGGAGTGTTTGGACAAGACAGGGGGCGTTTCTTTTC	CAWSVWTRQGAFLF
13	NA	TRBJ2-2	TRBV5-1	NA	TGCGCCAGCAGCCAGGGGAACACCGGGGAGCTGTTTTTT	CASSQGNTGELFF
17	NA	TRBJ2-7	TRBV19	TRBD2	TGTGCCAGTAGTAGCCCCTTCGGGGGGAAGTATTCCTACGAGCAGTACTTC	CASSSPFGGKYSYEQYF
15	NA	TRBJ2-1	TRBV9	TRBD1	TGTGCCAGCAGTGAGGGACAGGGGGCCTACAATGAGCAGTTCTTC	CASSEGQGAYNEQFF
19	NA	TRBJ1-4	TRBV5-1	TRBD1	TGCGCCAGCAGCCCTGGGGGACAGGGTATTGCGCGGGGTAATGAAAAACTGTTTTTT	CASSPGGQGIARGNEKLFF
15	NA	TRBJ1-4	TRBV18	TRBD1	TGTGCCAGCTCACCACAGGGGGCGCGGGATGAAAAACTGTTTTTT	CASSPQGARDEKLFF